The TCR beta chain described here comes from a study of blood T cell repertoires in COVID-19. Trimming took off 8 bases at V and 10 bases at J, with 14 bases between the two ends. CDR3 length equals 11 residues. Data came from immunoSEQ multiplex PCR; TCRdb stores just in-frame clones and leaves some out. The sample shows 150,000 to 200,000 clones, 76% of them seen only once. Adults between roughly 18 and 89 years of age took part from fewer than 30 US areas. Material for sequencing was PBMCs or T cells enriched from blood (not recorded which). The rearrangement joins TRBV12-3 or TRBV12-4 to TRBJ1-1, with TRBD1 as a possible D gene (6 bases). The sequence was obtained from a woman between 50 and 59 years old with acute COVID-19. CDR3: CASGRTVLAFF. In DNA, the CDR3 is TGTGCCAGCGGCCGGACAGTTCTAGCTTTCTTT.